These T cell receptor beta chains were read from a single sample in a study of fetal regulatory T cell absence and autoimmunity. Some clones are missing from TCRdb's copy, which holds only in-frame ones; the method was immunoSEQ multiplex PCR. The repertoire holds some 46,000 clones, with around 85% as singletons. Sequencing was performed on cord blood. The receptor set was obtained from a newborn boy with IPEX syndrome. Both conserved end residues are part of each CDR3. The D gene is left open where the match is weak. Rows may omit the clone size; those that give it use once, few, many or a size class.

clone size | D gene | V gene | CDR3 protein
. | . | TRBV11-2 | CASSLPDSNYGYTF
. | . | TRBV6-5 | CASSRIRDQPQHF
once | . | TRBV19 | CASSITFQTYEQYF
. | . | TRBV4-1 | CASSQVMNGYGYTF
once | . | TRBV19 | CASSSLQGGGNEKLFF
once | TRBD2 | TRBV27 | CASSSPGLLSEQYF
. | TRBD1 | TRBV4-2 | CASSLEQGETQYF
. | . | TRBV11-1 | CASSFKQSGNRAKNIQYF
once | TRBD1 | TRBV5-1 | CASSLGQGTEKLFF
few | TRBD2 | TRBV6-5 | CASGRASGIYEQYF
. | . | TRBV29-1 | CSVERKLGIEQFF
. | . | TRBV19 | CRPQNTEAFF
. | . | TRBV2 | CASSASSGNTIYF
. | . | TRBV7-2 | CASIIGAGSTDTQYF
. | TRBD1 | TRBV7-9 | CASSLGGTGYTEAFF
. | . | TRBV19 | CASSMQGPGELFF
. | . | TRBV5-4 | CASSLAGSTDTQYF
. | TRBD2 | TRBV4-2 | CASSQPTSGRARVTDTQYF